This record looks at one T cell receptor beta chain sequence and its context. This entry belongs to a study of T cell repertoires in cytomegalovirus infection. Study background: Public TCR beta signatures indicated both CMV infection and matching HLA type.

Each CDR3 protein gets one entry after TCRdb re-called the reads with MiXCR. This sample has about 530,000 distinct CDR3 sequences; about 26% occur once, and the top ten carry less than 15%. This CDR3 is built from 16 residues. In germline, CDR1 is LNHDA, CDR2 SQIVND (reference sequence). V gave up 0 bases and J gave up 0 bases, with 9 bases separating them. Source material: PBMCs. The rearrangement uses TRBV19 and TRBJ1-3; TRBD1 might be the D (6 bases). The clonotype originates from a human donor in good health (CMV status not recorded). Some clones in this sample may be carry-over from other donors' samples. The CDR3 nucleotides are TGTGCCAGTAGTATAGAGGGACACATCTCTGGAAACACCATATATTTT. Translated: CASSIEGHISGNTIYF.